The 18 T cell receptor beta chains presented below share a single source sample, sequenced in a study of human T cells and chemical hapten exposure. As for time point: pre-sensitization, week 0. Noted treatment: therapeutic diphenylcyclopropenone sensitization with weekly scalp DPC. Each CDR3 protein is one row after TCRdb ran MiXCR on the RACE reads. The sample lists tens of thousands of distinct CDR3 sequences, around 9.5% occurring once. Specimen: whole blood, collected in connection with sensitization to the hapten diphenylcyclopropenone (DPC). These receptors originate from a woman aged 35 to 49 with alopecia areata. Some clones in this sample may be carry-over from other donors' samples.

This clonotype has a handful of counts. The CDR3 sequence: CASSSPGLAGGPRELFF. The CDR3 DNA follows: TGCGCCAGCAGCTCTCCGGGACTAGCGGGGGGGCCACGAGAGCTGTTTTTT. The chain joins TRBV5-1 to TRBJ2-2, with 16 bases fitting TRBD2. The CDR3 sequence is 17 residues long. Losses at the gene ends were 3 bases for V and 11 bases for J; bases not matched to a gene: 10. CDR1 SGHRS and CDR2 YFSETQ come from the germline V gene.

This clonotype has a handful of counts. The V call is TRBV3-1, the J call TRBJ2-1; D may be TRBD2 (5 bases). Germline-derived CDR1 and CDR2 are LGHDT and YNNKEL (reference sequence). This CDR3 comprises 12 residues. Trimming shortened V by 3 bases and J by 8 bases, and 8 bases separated the two germline ends. The CDR3 loop reads CASSHQRDEQFF. In DNA form, the CDR3 reads TGTGCCAGCAGCCACCAGAGGGATGAGCAGTTCTTC.

This clonotype was recorded at least ten times. The CDR3 DNA reads TGTGCCAGTAGCCCGGACGGCCGCTCCTACGAGCAGTACTTC. It is translated as CASSPDGRSYEQYF. This chain connects TRBV19 to TRBJ2-7; no firm D call. The CDR3 covers 14 residues. With 6 bases removed from V and 0 bases from J, the gap between germline ends came to 12 bases. CDR1 and CDR2 from the germline V gene are LNHDA and SQIVND (reference sequence).

This clonotype was seen only a few times. The V call is TRBV28, the J call TRBJ2-3; 9 bases match TRBD2. Germline assignment: CDR1 MDHEN and CDR2 SYDVKM. The CDR3 totals 13 residues. The CDR3 reads CSSLAGSTDTQYF. The CDR3 region has the DNA TGTTCCTCCCTAGCGGGGAGCACAGATACGCAGTATTTT.

This clonotype has a count of ten or more. This chain uses TRBV6-2 or TRBV6-3 with TRBJ1-6, with 7 positions matching TRBD1. Germline-derived CDR1 and CDR2 are MNHEY and SVGEGT. J lost 5 bases, V lost 10 bases, and 8 bases had no gene match. The CDR3 sequence is 14 residues long. As DNA, the CDR3 is TGTGCCACACAGGGGATTGGGAATAATTCACCCCTCCACTTT. Protein: CATQGIGNNSPLHF.

This clonotype was counted at least ten times. The chain combines TRBV12-3 or TRBV12-4 with TRBJ2-3, with D uncertain. Trimming took off 0 bases at V and 6 bases at J, with 10 bases between the two ends. The CDR3 is made up of 14 amino acids. CDR3 nucleotides: TGTGCCAGCAGTTTAGCTCCAATGGAGGATACGCAGTATTTT. This sequence encodes CASSLAPMEDTQYF.

In its sample, this clonotype was seen a few times. This chain links TRBV27 with TRBJ1-5, with a tentative D call TRBD1 (6 bases). V lost 5 bases, J lost 7 bases, and 18 bases lay in between. The CDR3 sequence is 15 residues long. CDR1 is MNHEY, CDR2 SMNVEV, per germline (reference sequence). The CDR3 DNA reads as TGTGCCAGCAGTCCCCTCGGGGGGCTCGGACAGCCCCAGCATTTT. Protein sequence: CASSPLGGLGQPQHF.

This clonotype was recorded only once. The CDR3 DNA reads TGTGCCAGCAGTCTAACTAGCATTGAGCAGTTCTTC. This codes for CASSLTSIEQFF. The V call is TRBV7-9, the J call TRBJ2-1; D is possibly TRBD2 (6 bases). The CDR3 is 12 amino acids. Germline-derived CDR1 and CDR2 are SEHNR and FQNEAQ (reference sequence). Trimming removed 6 bases from V and 9 bases from J, with 12 bases in between.

V is TRBV25-1 and J is TRBJ2-1; 9 bases line up with TRBD1. The CDR3 has 18 residues. With V trimmed by 6 bases and J by 2 bases, 14 bases remained unmatched. Germline-derived CDR1 and CDR2 are MGHDK and SYGVNS. The CDR3 is CASSDGSTGGSTYNEQFF. CDR3 nucleotides: TGTGCCAGCAGCGATGGATCGACAGGGGGAAGTACCTACAATGAGCAGTTCTTC. The complete variable domain, with remaining parts taken from reference TRBV25-1 and TRBJ2-1, reads EADIYQTPRYLVIGTGKKITLECSQTMGHDKMYWYQQDPGMELHLIHYSYGVNSTEKGDLSSESTVSRIRTEHFPLTLESARPSHTSQYLCASSDGSTGGSTYNEQFFGPGTRLTVL.

The V and J genes are TRBV7-9 and TRBJ2-5, with D tentatively TRBD2 (7 bases). Trimming left V 3 bases short and J 0 bases short, with 14 bases between. This CDR3 contains 16 residues. Germline assignment: CDR1 SEHNR and CDR2 FQNEAQ (reference sequence). The CDR3, as DNA: TGTGCCAGCAGCTTCAGCGGGACACCGTACCAAGAGACCCAGTACTTC. Translating it yields CASSFSGTPYQETQYF.

This clonotype was seen repeatedly, ten times or more. The gene calls are TRBV5-1 and TRBJ2-2; D is possibly TRBD1 (6 bases). V dropped 0 bases and J dropped 3 bases, with 9 bases sitting between them. There are 15 residues in the CDR3. In germline, CDR1 is SGHRS, CDR2 YFSETQ. The CDR3 loop reads CASSLAAGDTGELFF. The CDR3, as DNA: TGCGCCAGCAGCTTGGCGGCAGGGGACACCGGGGAGCTGTTTTTT. Drawing the rest from reference TRBV5-1 and TRBJ2-2, the complete variable domain is KAGVTQTPRYLIKTRGQQVTLSCSPISGHRSVSWYQQTPGQGLQFLFEYFSETQRNKGNFPGRFSGRQFSNSRSEMNVSTLELGDSALYLCASSLAAGDTGELFFGEGSRLTVL.

This chain's CDR3 is CASRLDLNQPQHF. The CDR3 DNA sequence: TGTGCCAGCAGGTTAGACCTAAATCAGCCCCAGCATTTT. This rearrangement joins TRBV6-5 to TRBJ1-5; D remains unclear. The CDR3 covers 13 residues. The germline V gene encodes CDR1 MNHEY and CDR2 SVGAGI. The V and J ends lost 6 bases and 4 bases respectively, with 10 bases between them.

Turning to this clonotype: This may stem from a read error, because a much larger clone lies one nucleotide away. V gene TRBV4-3 combines with J gene TRBJ2-1; 13 bases are a match to TRBD2. This CDR3 is 17 amino acids long. Germline V lookup: CDR1 LGHNA, CDR2 YSLEER. V was pared by 2 bases and J by 6 bases, with 7 bases of the junction left unmatched. DNA for the CDR3: TGCGCCAGCAGCCAAAATACTGGACTAGCGGGAGCCAATGAGCAGTTCTTC. It translates to CASSQNTGLAGANEQFF.

Ten or more counts support this clonotype. The chain recombines TRBV28 with TRBJ1-2; no definite D call. The CDR3 has 12 residues. Trimming left V 4 bases short and J 2 bases short, with 5 bases between. Per the germline V gene, CDR1 is MDHEN and CDR2 is SYDVKM. CDR3 region: CASSYRNYGYTF. The CDR3 DNA follows: TGTGCCAGCAGTTACCGGAACTATGGCTACACCTTC.

This clonotype was observed at least ten times. The chain recombines TRBV12-3 or TRBV12-4 with TRBJ1-4; D possibly corresponds to TRBD1 (5 bases). This CDR3 comprises 15 residues. Trimming took 2 bases from V and 4 from J, leaving 11 bases between them. DNA for the CDR3: TGTGCCAGCAGTTTACTCTCGCAGGGTAATGAAAAACTGTTTTTT. Amino acids: CASSLLSQGNEKLFF.

This clonotype was observed a handful of times. The chain is built from TRBV7-8 and TRBJ2-4; 7 positions agree with TRBD1. Per the germline V gene, CDR1 is SGHVS and CDR2 is FQNEAQ. With 3 bases clipped from V and 3 bases from J, the junction kept 11 bases outside the gene matches. The CDR3 spans 17 residues. The CDR3 DNA follows: TGTGCCAGCAGCTTCCGTAAGGGACAGCCATTCAAAAACATTCAGTACTTC. Translation gives CASSFRKGQPFKNIQYF. Supplemented by reference TRBV7-8 and TRBJ2-4, the full variable domain reads GAGVSQSPRYKVAKRGQDVALRCDPISGHVSLFWYQQALGQGPEFLTYFQNEAQLDKSGLPSDRFFAERPEGSVSTLKIQRTQQEDSAVYLCASSFRKGQPFKNIQYFGAGTRLSVL.

This clonotype came up many times. Relative to the germline gene, one junction end is altered; a read error may explain this. This CDR3 reads CAIRESISGTGAETQYF. CDR3 coding DNA: TGTGCCATCAGGGAGTCCATTTCCGGGACAGGGGCAGAGACCCAGTACTTC. The V gene is TRBV10-3, the J gene TRBJ2-5; 10 positions match TRBD1. Germline V lookup: CDR1 ENHRY, CDR2 SYGVKD. This CDR3 is built from 17 residues.

On this clonotype itself: Because the CDR3 is missing its conserved closing phenylalanine or tryptophan, this is likely a read error. The rearrangement uses TRBV18 and TRBJ1-1; D is undetermined. The CDR3 spans 16 residues. The germline V and J ends were trimmed by 2 bases and 1 base, with 14 bases remaining between them. In germline, CDR1 is KGHSH, CDR2 LQKENI. CDR3 loop: CASSPINQAENTEAFS. CDR3 DNA: TGTGCCAGCTCACCAATAAATCAGGCGGAGAACACTGAAGCTTTCTCT.